This TCR beta chain was obtained from a study of Ad26.COV2.S vaccination and SARS-CoV-2 variants (dated by TCRdb to about 2021). Regarding the study in general: Donors in the vaccine arm were drawn from COV1001, a phase I-IIa trial of Ad26.COV2.S in healthy adults that was multicentre, randomized, double-blind and placebo-controlled. Dosing of Ad26.COV2.S was intramuscular, at either 5x10^10 or 1x10^11 viral particles, delivered as one shot or as two shots spaced 56 days apart. Trial participants were randomized into five groups of five, in which low-dose or high-dose Ad26.COV2.S was given once or twice, or placebo was given on both occasions. Investigators remained blinded to trial group allocation during experiments and outcome assessment. A total of 32 samples were included in the TCR-sequenced set, comprising around 19 Ad26.COV2.S vaccine recipients, 5 placebo recipients and 8 SARS-CoV-2 convalescent individuals. TCRbeta repertoire sequencing was used to assess the specificity and breadth of SARS-CoV-2-reactive T cell receptors after Ad26.COV2.S vaccination.

TCRbeta CDR3 regions were sequenced with the immunoSEQ Assay. After extraction, genomic DNA underwent amplification by bias-controlled multiplex PCR, followed by high-throughput sequencing. As for the authors' bioinformatics: Collapsing and filtering of sequences were performed to quantify the absolute abundance of each unique TCRbeta CDR3 region. Usable DNA was measured by amplifying reference genes present in all nucleated cells, and TCRbeta template counts were normalized to that usable DNA to estimate T cell fraction. Repertoire TCRs were annotated as SARS-CoV-2-specific when V gene, CDR3 amino acid sequence and J gene were exactly matched to a known reactive TCR set. The reference SARS-CoV-2 TCR set was derived from MIRA and filtered for enrichment in COVID-19-positive ImmuneCODE repertoires, a step that removed public or cross-reactive TCRs. Based on the MIRA antigens, annotated TCRs were further analysed at the level of specific ORF or position within ORF. Depth was the summed frequency of annotated unique rearrangements, while breadth was defined as annotated unique rearrangements over total unique productive rearrangements. Two-sided Wilcoxon rank-sum tests were applied when comparing TCR breadth between groups. TCRdb mirrors the immuneACCESS table, restricted to in-frame sequences. Some clones are absent from its copies; in checked studies, under half trace to an unresolved V gene, and the reason for the others is unknown. V and J calls and clone size follow that table, whereas D and trimming were derived from the DNA. This sample holds about 350,000 clones; 75% to 90% were observed only once. Jointly, the top ten make up roughly a tenth of the sample.

A word on this clone: What this receptor recognizes is not known. Base quality data are lacking; no much larger clone is found one base away. This sample also contains other DNA sequences that code for the same CDR3.

Paper-wide results and their limitations: After vaccination, substantial breadth of spike-specific CD8+ and CD4+ T cell responses was reported. Comparing responses between vaccine doses or regimens was not something the study was powered to do. According to the authors, total T cell responses may have been underestimated by the TCR breadth and depth analyses. Higher spike-specific TCR breadth was observed in Ad26.COV2.S recipients than in placebo recipients (P = 0.0014). Comparable non-spike TCR breadth was observed between vaccine and placebo recipients, consistent with only spike being contained in the vaccine.

The treatment or condition label corresponds to: around 19 received Ad26.COV2.S at low or high dose, single or two shots; several received placebo; per-sample allocation not given. For vaccine and placebo recipients, the sequenced repertoires came from samples collected on day 63 after the first injection. Cohort 1b enrolled 20 to 30 adults aged 18-55 years at a single site in Boston, USA, between 29 July and 7 August 2020. As a vaccine, Ad26.COV2.S was a replication-incompetent adenovirus type 26 vector that expressed a prefusion-stabilized SARS-CoV-2 spike protein derived from the original Wuhan strain. This sample comprised peripheral blood, obtained in a trial of Ad26.COV2.S vaccine versus placebo. The clonotype was recovered from a person aged 18-65 years who received the Ad26.COV2.S COVID-19 vaccine or a placebo.

The base sequence is TGTGCCAGTAGTATAGATCTGGGGGGCCCTTACAATGAGCAGTTCTTC. It is translated as CASSIDLGGPYNEQFF. The chain is encoded by TRBV19 joined to TRBJ2-1; the D segment is perhaps TRBD1 or TRBD2, each sharing 6 matched bases. The CDR3 spans 16 residues, from the cysteine through the phenylalanine. Kept here is only the CDR3 DNA, which spans 48 bases and is read in frame from base 1. The junction carries 13 bases between V and J, which are trimmed by 0 bases and 4 bases respectively. Via the germline V gene (reference sequence), CDR1 is LNHDA and CDR2 SQIVND.